This T cell receptor beta chain was sequenced for a study of tumor-infiltrating lymphocytes in primary liver carcinoma. A constant-region primer served to make TCR beta cDNA from roughly 480 ng total RNA. The TCR beta library was amplified through three nested multiplex PCR rounds in a modified ARM-PCR procedure. Forward primers for TRBV1-TRBV30 and a C-beta reverse primer served the first two PCR rounds, at about 9 cycles each. TCRdb re-called the multiplex PCR reads with MiXCR, one entry per CDR3 protein. This table holds about 130,000 distinct CDR3 sequences, around 64% found once. The source material, about 18-33 mg of unsorted bulk tissue, was used to co-extract RNA and DNA. The J segment lost 7 bases and the V segment lost 8 bases, leaving 9 bases of the junction unmatched. In germline, CDR1 is LNHDA, CDR2 SQIVND (reference sequence). CDR3 length equals 13 residues.

The receptor was isolated from a woman aged 55-69 years with primary liver carcinoma and hepatitis B virus infection. Input material: liver tumor tissue from sampling region 3. Subset noted: tumor region T3, left-lateral pole. This chain joins TRBV19 and TRBJ1-1; 8 bases agree with TRBD1. The CDR3 region is CASQGAALNEAFF. Written as DNA, the CDR3 is TGTGCCAGTCAGGGGGCCGCTTTGAATGAAGCTTTCTTT.